One sample yielded the 3 T cell receptor beta chains listed below, sequenced in a study of spatial heterogeneity in lung cancer. The time point is: sample taken at primary tumor resection. Frozen PBMC, nontumor lung or tumor provided whole RNA, which was sequenced unsorted. TCRdb re-called the 5' RACE reads through MiXCR, storing one row per CDR3 protein. The data contain several thousand distinct CDR3 sequences, around 22% of them singletons. This material consisted of PBMCs, taken at surgery. Receptors were obtained from a female donor with early-stage non-small cell lung cancer.

Worth noting for this clonotype: This beta chain is off target for a library built for alpha chains, so its abundance means little. The chain joins TRBV28 to TRBJ2-6; a weak D match, TRBD1 (5 bases). Germline V gives CDR1 MDHEN, CDR2 SYDVKM. Trimming took off 8 bases at V and 4 bases at J, with 15 bases between the two ends. CDR3 length: 15 amino acids. Written as DNA, the CDR3 is TGTGCCAGCGGTAAGGGGCTGGGCGGGGCCAACGTCCTGACTTTC. Residues: CASGKGLGGANVLTF.

This clonotype came up a few times. Since the library was made to target alpha chains, this beta chain is a stray read and its abundance is not meaningful. The chain carries TRBV29-1 and TRBJ2-3; TRBD2 aligns across 8 bases. Germline V lookup: CDR1 SQVTM, CDR2 ANQGSEA. Trimming removed 7 bases from V and 4 bases from J; junction bases left unmatched: 16. This CDR3 has 16 amino acids. The CDR3 bases are TGCAGCGGCCTTGGGGTTAGCGGGATCCGGGCAGATACGCAGTATTTT. It translates to CSGLGVSGIRADTQYF.

About this clonotype itself: Within a library made for alpha chains, this beta chain is off target, and its count is uninformative. The V call is TRBV6-6, the J call TRBJ2-7, with TRBD2 identical over 9 bases. V lost 6 bases and J lost 2; bases outside the gene matches: 11. Germline V lookup: CDR1 MNHNY, CDR2 SVGAGI (reference sequence). The CDR3 contains 16 residues. CDR3 in DNA: TGTGCCAGCAGGACCGCTTGGACTAGCGCAACCTACGAGCAGTACTTC. Translation gives CASRTAWTSATYEQYF.